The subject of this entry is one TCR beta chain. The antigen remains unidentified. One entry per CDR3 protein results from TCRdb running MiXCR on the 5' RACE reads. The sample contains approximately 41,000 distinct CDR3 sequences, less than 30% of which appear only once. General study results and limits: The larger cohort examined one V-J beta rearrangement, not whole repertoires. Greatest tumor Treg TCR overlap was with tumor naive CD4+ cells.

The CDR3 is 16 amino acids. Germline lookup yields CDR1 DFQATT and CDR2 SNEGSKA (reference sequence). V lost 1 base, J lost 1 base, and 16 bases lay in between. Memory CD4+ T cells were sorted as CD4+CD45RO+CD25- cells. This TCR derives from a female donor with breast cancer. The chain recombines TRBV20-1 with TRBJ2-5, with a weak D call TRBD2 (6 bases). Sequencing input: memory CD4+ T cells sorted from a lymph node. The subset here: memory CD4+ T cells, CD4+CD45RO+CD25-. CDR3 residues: CSARGAAGISQETQYF. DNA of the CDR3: TGCAGTGCTAGAGGTGCCGCGGGGATAAGCCAAGAGACCCAGTACTTC.